The source of this T cell receptor (beta chain) is a study of cytomegalovirus exposure and HLA in healthy donors. Study-wide background: Genotyping of roughly 400 donors showed that 80% to 85% belonged to the Caucasian-associated ancestry cluster. Study observations and caveats: Earlier analysis found most TCR beta V segments productive about 87% or about 30% of the time. Reports indicate that TCR beta sequences accurately predicted the HLA-A and HLA-B alleles of most subjects.

In the PCR, 60 Vbeta and 13 Jbeta primers were used. In the source study's methods: Later, an analysis found some 80 million unique TCR beta chains, and approximately 10 million of these were shared. Profiling relied on immunoSEQ multiplex PCR, and the TCRdb table lists in-frame clones only, not all of them. V and J calls plus clone size are reproduced from that table; the DNA served to infer D and trimming. The sample carries approximately 160,000 clones, around four fifths recorded once. Concerning this clone itself: Its specificity is not known.

The CDR3 length is 14 residues. Germline V gives CDR1 SGHAT, CDR2 FQNNGV. Trimming shortened V by 3 bases and J by 4 bases, and 10 bases separated the two germline ends. V and J are TRBV11-2 and TRBJ1-3; tentatively, D is TRBD1 (5 bases). The clonotype was recovered from a young woman in good health and CMV-seronegative. The sequencing sample was made of PBMCs. DNA for the CDR3: TGTGCCAGCAGCTTGACAGTGGGGGGAAACACCATATATTTT. It encodes CASSLTVGGNTIYF.